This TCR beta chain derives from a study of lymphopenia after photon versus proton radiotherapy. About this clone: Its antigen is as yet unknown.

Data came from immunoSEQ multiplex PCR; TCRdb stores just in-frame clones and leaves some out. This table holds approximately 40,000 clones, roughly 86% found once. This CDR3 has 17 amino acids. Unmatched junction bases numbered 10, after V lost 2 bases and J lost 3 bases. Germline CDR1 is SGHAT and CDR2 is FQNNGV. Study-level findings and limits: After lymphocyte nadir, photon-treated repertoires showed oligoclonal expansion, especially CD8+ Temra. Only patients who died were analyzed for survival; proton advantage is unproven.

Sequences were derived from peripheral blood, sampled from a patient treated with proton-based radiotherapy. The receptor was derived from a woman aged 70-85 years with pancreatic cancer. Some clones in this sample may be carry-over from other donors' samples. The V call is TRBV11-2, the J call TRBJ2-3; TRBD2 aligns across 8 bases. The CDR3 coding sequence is TGTGCCAGCAGCTTACGACCCCCGACTAGCGATACAGATACGCAGTATTTT. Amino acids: CASSLRPPTSDTDTQYF.